This T cell receptor (beta chain) comes out of a study of regulatory T cells in long-lasting Graves disease. At the level of the study: Under 3 months of antithyroid drugs had been taken by newly diagnosed Graves' patients. Study-wide results and caveats: Persistent disease favored TRBV28, TRBJ1-2 and TRBJ2-5.

This clonotype was detected many times. The antigen is not known. Sample time point: newly diagnosed GD, antithyroid drugs for less than 3 months. From PBMCs, RNA was extracted and then used to make the TCR library. Trimming removed 7 bases from V and 1 base from J, with 17 bases in between. CDR1 MDHEN and CDR2 SYDVKM come from the germline V gene. This CDR3 comprises 16 residues. Researchers made TCR beta libraries by using iRepertoire HTBI primers and running Arm-PCR on CDR3 regions. MiXCR, applied by TCRdb to the multiplex PCR reads, yields one record per CDR3 protein. The sample has about 210,000 distinct CDR3 sequences, roughly a fifth seen once. These same data were also listed under a study on T cells in Graves' hyperthyroidism and ophthalmopathy.

The receptor was derived from a woman between 25 and 40 years old with Graves disease. Sequencing was performed on peripheral blood mononuclear cells (PBMCs), taken at new diagnosis, from a patient treated with antithyroid drugs. The chain links TRBV28 to TRBJ1-5; a weak D match, TRBD1 (6 bases). The CDR3 DNA reads TGTGCCAGCAACCCCCAAGGGAGGGGGAGCAATCAGCCCCAGCATTTT. Translation gives CASNPQGRGSNQPQHF.